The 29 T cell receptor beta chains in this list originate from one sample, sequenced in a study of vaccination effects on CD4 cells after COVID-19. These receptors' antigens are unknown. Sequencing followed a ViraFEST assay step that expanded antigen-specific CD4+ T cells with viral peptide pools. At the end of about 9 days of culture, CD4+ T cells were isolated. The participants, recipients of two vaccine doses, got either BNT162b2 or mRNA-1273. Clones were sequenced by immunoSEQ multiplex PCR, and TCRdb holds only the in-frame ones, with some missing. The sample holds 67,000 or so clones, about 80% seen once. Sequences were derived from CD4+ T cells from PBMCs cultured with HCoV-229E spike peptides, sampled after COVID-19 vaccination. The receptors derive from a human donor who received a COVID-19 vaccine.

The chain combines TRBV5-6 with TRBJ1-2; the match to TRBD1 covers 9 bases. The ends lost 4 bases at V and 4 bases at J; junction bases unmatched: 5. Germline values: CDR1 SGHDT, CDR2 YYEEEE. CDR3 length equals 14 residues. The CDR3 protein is CASSRTGVGYGYTF. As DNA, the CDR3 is TGTGCCAGCAGCCGGACAGGGGTGGGCTATGGCTACACCTTC.

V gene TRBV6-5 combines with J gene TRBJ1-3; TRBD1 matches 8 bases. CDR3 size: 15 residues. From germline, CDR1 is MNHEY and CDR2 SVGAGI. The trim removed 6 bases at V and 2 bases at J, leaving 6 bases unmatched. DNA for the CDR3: TGTGCCAGCAGATTGGACAGGGTACCTGGAAACACCATATATTTT. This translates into CASRLDRVPGNTIYF.

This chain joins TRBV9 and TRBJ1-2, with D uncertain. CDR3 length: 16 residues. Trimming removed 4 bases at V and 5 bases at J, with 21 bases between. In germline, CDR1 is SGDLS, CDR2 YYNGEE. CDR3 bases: TGTGCCAGCAGCCCCAACCTCCGGACTGTTGGGTATGGCTACACCTTC. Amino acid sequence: CASSPNLRTVGYGYTF.

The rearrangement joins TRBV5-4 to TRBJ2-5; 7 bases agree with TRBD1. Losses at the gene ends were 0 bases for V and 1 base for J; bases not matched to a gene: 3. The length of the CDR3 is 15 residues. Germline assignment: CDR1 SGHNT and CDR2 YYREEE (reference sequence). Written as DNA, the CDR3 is TGTGCCAGCAGCTTGGACAGGGGTAGCCAAGAGACCCAGTACTTC. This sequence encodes CASSLDRGSQETQYF. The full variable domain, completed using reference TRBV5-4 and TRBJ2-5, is ETGVTQSPTHLIKTRGQQVTLRCSSQSGHNTVSWYQQALGQGPQFIFQYYREEENGRGNFPPRFSGLQFPNYSSELNVNALELDDSALYLCASSLDRGSQETQYFGPGTRLLVL.

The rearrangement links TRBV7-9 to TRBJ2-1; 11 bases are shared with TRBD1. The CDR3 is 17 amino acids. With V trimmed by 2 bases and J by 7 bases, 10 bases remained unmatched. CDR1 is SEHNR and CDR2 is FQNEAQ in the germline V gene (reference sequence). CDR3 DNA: TGTGCCAGCAGCTTAAATGGCCGGGACAGGGGGAAAAATGAGCAGTTCTTC. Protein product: CASSLNGRDRGKNEQFF.

In nucleotides, the CDR3 is TGTGCCAGCAGTCCTACAGGGGACCTCTATGGCTACACCTTC. Amino acid sequence: CASSPTGDLYGYTF. V and J are TRBV6-6 and TRBJ1-2; 7 bases agree with TRBD1. J gave up 4 bases and V 5 bases, and 7 bases lay outside the gene matches. This CDR3 spans 14 amino acids. In germline, CDR1 is MNHNY, CDR2 SVGAGI (reference sequence).

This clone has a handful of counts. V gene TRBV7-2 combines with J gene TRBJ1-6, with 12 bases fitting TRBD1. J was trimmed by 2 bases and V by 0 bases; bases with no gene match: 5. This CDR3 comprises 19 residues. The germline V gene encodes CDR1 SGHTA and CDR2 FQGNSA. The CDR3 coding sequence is TGTGCCAGCAGCTTAGCGGGACAGGGGGCGATCACCTATAATTCACCCCTCCACTTT. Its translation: CASSLAGQGAITYNSPLHF.

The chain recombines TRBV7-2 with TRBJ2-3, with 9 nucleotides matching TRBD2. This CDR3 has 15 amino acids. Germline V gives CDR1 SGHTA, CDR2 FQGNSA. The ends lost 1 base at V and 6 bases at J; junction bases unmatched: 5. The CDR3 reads CASSLVSGGWDTQYF. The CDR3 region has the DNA TGTGCCAGCAGCTTAGTGAGCGGGGGGTGGGATACGCAGTATTTT.

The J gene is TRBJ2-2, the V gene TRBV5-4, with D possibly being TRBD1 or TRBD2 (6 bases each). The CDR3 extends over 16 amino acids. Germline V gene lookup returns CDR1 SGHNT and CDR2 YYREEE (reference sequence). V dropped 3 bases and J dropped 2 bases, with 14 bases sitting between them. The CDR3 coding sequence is TGTGCCAGCAGCTCCCGGAGGGGGGACAACACCGGGGAGCTGTTTTTT. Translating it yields CASSSRRGDNTGELFF.

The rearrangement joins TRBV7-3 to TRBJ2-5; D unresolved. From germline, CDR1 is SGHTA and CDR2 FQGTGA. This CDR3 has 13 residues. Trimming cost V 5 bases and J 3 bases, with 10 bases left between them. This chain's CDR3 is CASSLYTEETQYF. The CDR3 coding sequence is TGTGCCAGCAGCCTATACACAGAAGAGACCCAGTACTTC.

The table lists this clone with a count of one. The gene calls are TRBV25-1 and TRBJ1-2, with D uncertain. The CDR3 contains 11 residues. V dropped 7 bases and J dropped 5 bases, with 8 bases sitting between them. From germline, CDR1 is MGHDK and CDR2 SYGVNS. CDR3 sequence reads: CASKRYYGYTF. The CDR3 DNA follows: TGTGCCAGCAAGAGGTATTATGGCTACACCTTC.

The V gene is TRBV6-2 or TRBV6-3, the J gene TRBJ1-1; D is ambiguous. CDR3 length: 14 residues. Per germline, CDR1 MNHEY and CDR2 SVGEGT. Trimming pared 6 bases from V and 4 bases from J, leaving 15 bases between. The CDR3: CASSTPVGSTEAFF. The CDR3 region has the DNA TGTGCCAGCAGCACTCCAGTGGGTAGCACTGAAGCTTTCTTT.

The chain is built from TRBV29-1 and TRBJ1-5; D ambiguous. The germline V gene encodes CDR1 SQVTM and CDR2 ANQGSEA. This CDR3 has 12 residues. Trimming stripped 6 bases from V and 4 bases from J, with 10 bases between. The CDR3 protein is CSVADGNQPQHF. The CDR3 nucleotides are TGCAGCGTGGCAGATGGGAATCAGCCCCAGCATTTT.

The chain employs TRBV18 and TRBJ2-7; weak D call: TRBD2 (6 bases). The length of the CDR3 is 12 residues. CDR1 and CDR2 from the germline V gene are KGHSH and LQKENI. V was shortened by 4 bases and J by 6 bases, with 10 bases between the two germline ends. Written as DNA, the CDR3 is TGTGCCAGCTCACGTGCGGGGAGCGAGCAGTACGTC. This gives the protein CASSRAGSEQYV.

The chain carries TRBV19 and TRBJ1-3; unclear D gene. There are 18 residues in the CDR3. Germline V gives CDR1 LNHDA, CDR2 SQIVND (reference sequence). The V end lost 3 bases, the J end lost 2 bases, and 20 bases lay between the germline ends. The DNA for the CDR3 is TGTGCCAGTAGTATTAGTAGGTCGCGGGATTTGACTGGAAACACCATATATTTT. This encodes CASSISRSRDLTGNTIYF.

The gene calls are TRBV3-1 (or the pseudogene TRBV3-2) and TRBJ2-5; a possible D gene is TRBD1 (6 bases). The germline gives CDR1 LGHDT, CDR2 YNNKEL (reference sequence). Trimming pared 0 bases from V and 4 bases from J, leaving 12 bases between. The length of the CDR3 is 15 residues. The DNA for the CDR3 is TGTGCCAGCAGCCAAGATGGACAGCTACGAGAGACCCAGTACTTC. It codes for CASSQDGQLRETQYF.

For the CDR3, the DNA is TGTGCCAGCAGTTTCCGGCCGGGACTCGGCAATGAGCAGTTCTTC. As protein: CASSFRPGLGNEQFF. The V gene is TRBV27, the J gene TRBJ2-1, with D perhaps TRBD2 (6 bases). CDR1 and CDR2 from the germline V gene are MNHEY and SMNVEV (reference sequence). V gave up 3 bases and J gave up 6 bases, with 15 bases separating them. The CDR3 is 15 amino acids.

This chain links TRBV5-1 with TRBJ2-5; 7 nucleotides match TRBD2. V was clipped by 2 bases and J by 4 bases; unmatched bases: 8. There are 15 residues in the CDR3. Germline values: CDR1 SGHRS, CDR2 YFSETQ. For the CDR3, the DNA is TGCGCCAGCAGCTTCCGCGGGGGTGCAGGAGAGACCCAGTACTTC. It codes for CASSFRGGAGETQYF.

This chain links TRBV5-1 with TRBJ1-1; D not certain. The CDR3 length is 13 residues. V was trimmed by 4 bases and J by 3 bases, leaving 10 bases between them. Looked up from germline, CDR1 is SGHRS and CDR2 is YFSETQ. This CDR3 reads CASSRVGDTEAFF. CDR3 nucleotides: TGCGCCAGCAGCCGTGTCGGGGACACTGAAGCTTTCTTT.

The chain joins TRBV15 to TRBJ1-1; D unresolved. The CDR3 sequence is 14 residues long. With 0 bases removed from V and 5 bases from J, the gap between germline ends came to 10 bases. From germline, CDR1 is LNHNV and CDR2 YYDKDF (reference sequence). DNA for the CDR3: TGTGCCACCAGCAGAGATCTCACTGGGACTGAAGCTTTCTTT. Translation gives CATSRDLTGTEAFF.

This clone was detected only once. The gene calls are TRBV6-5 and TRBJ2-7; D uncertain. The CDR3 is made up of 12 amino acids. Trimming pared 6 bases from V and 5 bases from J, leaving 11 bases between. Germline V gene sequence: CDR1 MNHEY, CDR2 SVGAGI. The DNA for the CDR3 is TGTGCCAGCAGAACAAGTAGGCACGAGCAGTACGTC. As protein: CASRTSRHEQYV.

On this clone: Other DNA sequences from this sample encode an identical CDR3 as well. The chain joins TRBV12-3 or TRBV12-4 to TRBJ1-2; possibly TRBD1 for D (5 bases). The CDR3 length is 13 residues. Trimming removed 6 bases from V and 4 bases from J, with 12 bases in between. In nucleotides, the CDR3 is TGTGCCAGCAGCCTCAGGGCCGGCTATGGCTACACCTTC. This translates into CASSLRAGYGYTF.

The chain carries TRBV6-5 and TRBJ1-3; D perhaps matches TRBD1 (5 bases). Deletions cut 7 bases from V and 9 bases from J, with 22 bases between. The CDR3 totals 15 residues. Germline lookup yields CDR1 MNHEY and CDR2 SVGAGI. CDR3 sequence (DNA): TGTGCCAGCATCCCTTATACCGGGGCGGAGGTCACCATATATTTT. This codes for CASIPYTGAEVTIYF.

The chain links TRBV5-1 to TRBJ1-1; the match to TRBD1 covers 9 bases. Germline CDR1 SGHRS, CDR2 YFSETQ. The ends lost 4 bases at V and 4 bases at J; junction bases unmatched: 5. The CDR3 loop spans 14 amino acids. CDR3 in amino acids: CASSLTGGVTEAFF. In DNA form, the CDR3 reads TGCGCCAGCAGCCTTACAGGGGGCGTCACTGAAGCTTTCTTT.

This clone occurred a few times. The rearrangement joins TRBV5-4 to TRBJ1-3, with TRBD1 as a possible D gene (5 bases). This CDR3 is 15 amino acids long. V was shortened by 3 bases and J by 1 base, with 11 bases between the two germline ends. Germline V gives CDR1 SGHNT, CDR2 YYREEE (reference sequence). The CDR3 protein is CASSSPGSSGNTIYF. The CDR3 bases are TGTGCCAGCAGCTCGCCAGGGTCTTCTGGAAACACCATATATTTT.

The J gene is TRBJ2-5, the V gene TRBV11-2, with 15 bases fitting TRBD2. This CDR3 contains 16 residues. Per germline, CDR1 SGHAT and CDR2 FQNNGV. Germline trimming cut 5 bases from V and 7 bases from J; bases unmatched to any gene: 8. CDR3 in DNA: TGTGCCAGCAGCCACTCCGGGACTAGCGGGGGGCGGACCCAGTACTTC. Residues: CASSHSGTSGGRTQYF.

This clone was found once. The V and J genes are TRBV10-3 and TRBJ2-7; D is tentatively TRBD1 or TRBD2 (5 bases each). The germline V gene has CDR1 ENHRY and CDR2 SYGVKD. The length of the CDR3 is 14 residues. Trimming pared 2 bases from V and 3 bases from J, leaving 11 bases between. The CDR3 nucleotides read TGTGCCATCAGTGAGAGAGGGGCTAGCTACGAGCAGTACGTC. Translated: CAISERGASYEQYV.

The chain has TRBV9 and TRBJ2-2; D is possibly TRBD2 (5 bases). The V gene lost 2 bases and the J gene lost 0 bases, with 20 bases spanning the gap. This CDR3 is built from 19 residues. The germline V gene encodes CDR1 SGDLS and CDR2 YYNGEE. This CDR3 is CASSVRATRATSNTGELFF. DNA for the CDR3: TGTGCCAGCAGCGTTCGTGCTACGAGGGCCACCTCGAACACCGGGGAGCTGTTTTTT.

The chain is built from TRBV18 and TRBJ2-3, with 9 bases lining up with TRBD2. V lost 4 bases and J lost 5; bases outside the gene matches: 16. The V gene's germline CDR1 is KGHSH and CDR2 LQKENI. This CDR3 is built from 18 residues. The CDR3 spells CASSLLPTASGVGDTQYF. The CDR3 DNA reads TGTGCCAGCTCACTGCTGCCGACGGCTAGCGGGGTAGGAGATACGCAGTATTTT.